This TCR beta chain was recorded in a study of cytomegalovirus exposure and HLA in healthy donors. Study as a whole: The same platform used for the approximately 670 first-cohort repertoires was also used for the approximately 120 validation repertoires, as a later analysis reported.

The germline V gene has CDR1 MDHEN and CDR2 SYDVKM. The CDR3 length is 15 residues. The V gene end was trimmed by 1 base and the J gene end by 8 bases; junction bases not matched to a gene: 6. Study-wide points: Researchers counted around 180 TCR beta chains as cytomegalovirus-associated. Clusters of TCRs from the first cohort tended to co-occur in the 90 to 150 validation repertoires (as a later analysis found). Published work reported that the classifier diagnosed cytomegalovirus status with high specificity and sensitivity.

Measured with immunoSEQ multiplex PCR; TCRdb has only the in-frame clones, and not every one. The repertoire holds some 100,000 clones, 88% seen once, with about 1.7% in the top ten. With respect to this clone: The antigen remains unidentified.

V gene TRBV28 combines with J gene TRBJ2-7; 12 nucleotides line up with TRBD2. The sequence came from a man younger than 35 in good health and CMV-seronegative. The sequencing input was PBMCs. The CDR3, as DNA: TGTGCCAGCAGTTTATCGTCTAGCGGGAGGGTACAGCAGTACTTC. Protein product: CASSLSSSGRVQQYF.